Each of the 3 T cell receptor beta chains below was sequenced from the same sample in a study of cytomegalovirus exposure and HLA in healthy donors. PCR involved 60 Vbeta and 13 Jbeta primers. Sequencing was performed with immunoSEQ multiplex PCR; in TCRdb, only in-frame clones are kept and a portion is missing. Among about 130,000 clones listed, around 72% were seen once. Sequencing used PBMCs. Receptors were obtained from a man younger than 45 in good health and CMV-seronegative.

This chain joins TRBV10-3 and TRBJ2-7; 10 nucleotides agree with TRBD2. After removal of 2 bases from V and 2 bases from J, the junction contained 6 bases not matched to a gene. Germline V gene lookup returns CDR1 ENHRY and CDR2 SYGVKD. The CDR3 covers 16 residues. CDR3 in DNA: TGTGCCATCAGTGAGGGGGTAGCGGGGGGAACCTACGAGCAGTACTTC. Amino acid sequence: CAISEGVAGGTYEQYF.

There are a few counts of this clone. This sequence joins TRBV28 and TRBJ1-1, with a possible D match to TRBD1 (6 bases). Germline CDR1 and CDR2: MDHEN and SYDVKM. CDR3 length equals 16 residues. The germline V and J ends were trimmed by 5 bases and 1 base, with 17 bases remaining between them. CDR3 coding DNA: TGTGCCAGCAGTCCATTTGGACAGACTACGAACACTGAAGCTTTCTTT. This gives the protein CASSPFGQTTNTEAFF.

Turning to this clone: An end of the junction differs from the germline gene, which may be a read error. This chain uses TRBV7-7 with TRBJ1-4; 10 nucleotides align to TRBD1. The CDR3 consists of 14 residues. Germline V CDR1 and CDR2: SSHAT, FNYEAQ (reference sequence). In nucleotides, the CDR3 is TGTGCTAGCAGCTCCGGGACAGGGGATGAAAAACTGTTTTTT. Protein: CASSSGTGDEKLFF.